These 23 T cell receptor beta chains came from one sample sequenced in a study of blood T cell repertoires in COVID-19. Only in-frame clones appear in the TCRdb table, and some are missing; sequencing was by immunoSEQ multiplex PCR. The sample holds over 250,000 clones; 83% are singletons and the top ten take approximately 9%. The sample taken for sequencing was peripheral blood. The receptors here all came from a woman aged 50 to 60 who had recovered from COVID-19.

The chain couples TRBV28 to TRBJ2-2; 9 bases line up with TRBD2. V shed 8 bases, J shed 5 bases, and the junction held 6 bases outside the gene matches. The CDR3 is 14 residues long. Germline V gene data show CDR1 as MDHEN and CDR2 as SYDVKM. DNA of the CDR3: TGTGCCAGCCAAGGACTAGCGTGGACCGGGGAGCTGTTTTTT. Amino acid sequence: CASQGLAWTGELFF.

The chain combines TRBV7-9 with TRBJ2-7; TRBD2 is a possible D gene (7 bases). The CDR3 consists of 17 residues. Between the trimmed V and J ends, which lost 4 bases and 5 bases, there was a span of 24 bases. The V gene's germline CDR1 is SEHNR and CDR2 FQNEAQ (reference sequence). CDR3 amino acids: CASSSRGAASGGHEQYF. CDR3 nucleotides: TGTGCCAGCAGCTCTCGGGGGGCCGCTTCGGGTGGCCACGAGCAGTACTTC.

The chain uses TRBV19 and TRBJ2-3; maybe TRBD1 (5 bases). V was trimmed by 8 bases and J by 1 base, leaving 16 bases between them. The germline V gene has CDR1 LNHDA and CDR2 SQIVND (reference sequence). The CDR3 sequence is 15 residues long. CDR3: CASGHVNRRTDTQYF. The DNA for the CDR3 is TGTGCCAGTGGACACGTGAATAGGCGCACAGATACGCAGTATTTT.

This rearrangement joins TRBV5-3 to TRBJ2-3; 9 bases map to TRBD1. TRBV5-3 is placed among ORFs of uncertain function. With V trimmed by 4 bases and J by 3 bases, 12 bases remained unmatched. The CDR3 contains 17 residues. The CDR3 protein is CARSQYYRGQGTDTQYF. The CDR3 coding sequence is TGTGCCAGAAGCCAATACTATCGAGGACAGGGGACAGATACGCAGTATTTT.

The CDR3 DNA is TGTGCCAGCAGCCAAGAAAACGCGGCACAGGGTAATAATTCACCCCTCCACTTT. Amino acid sequence: CASSQENAAQGNNSPLHF. The chain carries TRBV4-2 and TRBJ1-6, with D perhaps TRBD1 (6 bases). The CDR3 runs 18 residues. Germline V gives CDR1 LGHNA, CDR2 YNFKEQ. The V end lost 0 bases, the J end lost 5 bases, and 17 bases lay between the germline ends.

The rearrangement uses TRBV19 and TRBJ2-1; 8 bases are a match to TRBD2. This CDR3 is 16 amino acids long. CDR1 is LNHDA, CDR2 SQIVND, per germline (reference sequence). J gave up 3 bases and V 5 bases, and 9 bases lay outside the gene matches. The chain's CDR3 is CASSPGGRTYYNEQFF. The CDR3 nucleotides read TGTGCCAGTAGTCCGGGGGGGCGGACCTACTACAATGAGCAGTTCTTC.

The chain links TRBV10-3 to TRBJ2-3, with 7 bases aligning to TRBD1. V shed 2 bases and J 5 bases; nucleotides not matched to a gene: 4. CDR1 ENHRY and CDR2 SYGVKD come from the germline V gene. This CDR3 has 14 amino acids. CDR3 region: CAISEDRDRDTQYF. The CDR3 coding sequence is TGTGCCATCAGTGAGGATAGGGACAGAGATACGCAGTATTTT.

The rearrangement joins TRBV24-1 to TRBJ1-1; 9 bases are shared with TRBD1. Germline lookup yields CDR1 KGHDR and CDR2 SFDVKD. Unmatched junction bases numbered 14, after V lost 9 bases and J lost 10 bases. CDR3 length: 14 amino acids. DNA for the CDR3: TGTGCCACCGGCCGGGACAGGGACTTATTGCCAGCTTTCTTT. Amino acid sequence: CATGRDRDLLPAFF.

The V call is TRBV12-1, the J call TRBJ1-2; the table assigns TRBD1, which was not confirmed against the DNA. TRBV12-1 is tagged as a pseudogene. The CDR3 contains 13 residues. In DNA form, the CDR3 reads TGTGCCAGCCAACAGGGTAGGGTTTATGGCTACACCTTC. This sequence encodes CASQQGRVYGYTF.

V gene TRBV7-2 combines with J gene TRBJ2-1; no reliable D call. There are 15 residues in the CDR3. The germline V and J ends were trimmed by 3 bases and 1 base, with 10 bases remaining between them. CDR1 is SGHTA and CDR2 is FQGNSA in the germline V gene. CDR3 sequence (DNA): TGTGCCAGCAGCTTCCAGGATTCTTCCTACAATGAGCAGTTCTTC. This translates into CASSFQDSSYNEQFF. The entire variable domain, with the rest obtained from reference TRBV7-2 and TRBJ2-1, is as follows: GAGVSQSPSNKVTEKGKDVELRCDPISGHTALYWYRQSLGQGLEFLIYFQGNSAPDKSGLPSDRFSAERTGGSVSTLTIQRTQQEDSAVYLCASSFQDSSYNEQFFGPGTRLTVL.

The chain combines TRBV11-3 with TRBJ2-5, with D possibly being TRBD2 (5 bases). The CDR3 sequence is 14 residues long. V lost 5 bases to trimming and J lost 1 base, with 11 bases between them. The germline V gene encodes CDR1 SGHNT and CDR2 YENEEA. CDR3 DNA sequence: TGTGCCAGCAGCCGAGGCGGAGGCCAAGAGACCCAGTACTTC. Its protein product is CASSRGGGQETQYF.

The chain joins TRBV5-5 to TRBJ1-6; 7 bases match TRBD1. The CDR3 covers 14 residues. Trimming removed 5 bases from V and 9 bases from J; junction bases left unmatched: 8. Per the germline V gene, CDR1 is SGHKS and CDR2 is YYEKEE (reference sequence). CDR3 sequence reads: CASSSTGVGSPLHF. In DNA, the CDR3 is TGTGCCAGCAGTTCTACAGGGGTGGGTTCACCCCTCCACTTT.

This clone has a handful of counts. The chain combines TRBV7-2 with TRBJ2-3, with a weak D call TRBD2 (5 bases). V was shortened by 4 bases and J by 8 bases, with 13 bases between the two germline ends. The CDR3 has 13 residues. Germline CDR1 and CDR2: SGHTA and FQGNSA. CDR3 region: CASSSLGGGTQYF. CDR3 in DNA: TGTGCCAGCAGCTCCCTGGGTGGAGGTACGCAGTATTTT.

The V gene is TRBV5-8, the J gene TRBJ2-7; 7 nucleotides line up with TRBD1. The length of the CDR3 is 16 residues. V trimming: 0 bases; J trimming: 6 bases; junction bases outside the gene matches: 12. Germline assignment: CDR1 SGHTS and CDR2 YDEGEE. CDR3 sequence reads: CASSLARDRVVSEQYF. CDR3 nucleotides: TGTGCCAGCAGCTTGGCCAGAGACAGGGTGGTTTCCGAGCAGTACTTC.

The CDR3 here is CASSQAVNTIYF. The CDR3 DNA reads TGTGCCAGCAGCCAAGCCGTCAACACCATATATTTT. This chain links TRBV14 with TRBJ1-3; D is ambiguous. The CDR3 covers 12 residues. V shed 1 base and J shed 7 bases, with 5 bases lying between them. Germline V gene lookup returns CDR1 SGHDN and CDR2 FVKESK.

This clone was found once. The chain combines TRBV7-9 with TRBJ2-1; TRBD2 aligns across 12 bases. Per the germline V gene, CDR1 is SEHNR and CDR2 is FQNEAQ (reference sequence). After removal of 1 base from V and 8 bases from J, the junction contained 12 bases not matched to a gene. CDR3 length: 18 amino acids. This chain's CDR3 is CASSLDRTSGISEDEQFF. The CDR3 coding sequence is TGTGCCAGCAGCTTAGATAGGACTAGCGGGATTTCGGAAGATGAGCAGTTCTTC. The full variable domain, in which reference TRBV7-9 and TRBJ2-1 provide the parts outside the CDR3, is DTGVSQNPRHKITKRGQNVTFRCDPISEHNRLYWYRQTLGQGPEFLTYFQNEAQLEKSRLLSDRFSAERPKGSFSTLEIQRTEQGDSAMYLCASSLDRTSGISEDEQFFGPGTRLTVL.

This clone appeared once. CDR3 in DNA: TGTGCCAGTAGTACTCTTTCAGGGCCCAATCAGCCCCAGCATTTT. The encoded protein is CASSTLSGPNQPQHF. V and J are TRBV19 and TRBJ1-5; TRBD1 is a possible D gene (5 bases). Germline V lookup: CDR1 LNHDA, CDR2 SQIVND (reference sequence). V shed 4 bases and J shed 3 bases, with 13 bases lying between them. This CDR3 is built from 15 residues.

The DNA of the CDR3 is TGTGCCGTTCAGCGGCCCGATTACAATGAGCAGTTCTTC. The encoded protein is CAVQRPDYNEQFF. The V call is TRBV25-1, the J call TRBJ2-1; D might be TRBD2 (5 bases). The CDR3 sequence is 13 residues long. Germline assignment: CDR1 MGHDK and CDR2 SYGVNS. V dropped 11 bases and J dropped 4 bases, with 15 bases sitting between them.

The genes are TRBV7-2 and TRBJ2-2; D call uncertain. With 5 bases removed from V and 1 base from J, the gap between germline ends came to 17 bases. From germline, CDR1 is SGHTA and CDR2 FQGNSA. The length of the CDR3 is 17 residues. The CDR3 reads CASSTMLHVLNTGELFF. CDR3 sequence (DNA): TGTGCCAGCAGCACTATGTTACACGTTCTGAACACCGGGGAGCTGTTTTTT.

This clone has ten or more counts. The chain is built from TRBV7-2 and TRBJ2-1, with 9 nucleotides matching TRBD2. The CDR3 runs to 15 residues. Germline CDR1 reads SGHTA; CDR2 reads FQGNSA. V was clipped by 0 bases and J by 7 bases; unmatched bases: 4. The CDR3 here is CASSLAGAGGNEQFF. CDR3 DNA: TGTGCCAGCAGCTTAGCGGGCGCGGGGGGGAATGAGCAGTTCTTC.

This chain joins TRBV29-1 and TRBJ2-3, with a possible D match to TRBD2 (6 bases). The CDR3 contains 15 residues. Germline V gene lookup returns CDR1 SQVTM and CDR2 ANQGSEA. V was pared by 6 bases and J by 2 bases, with 18 bases between. The chain's CDR3 is CSVSSWDLITDTQYF. DNA of the CDR3: TGCAGCGTGTCCTCCTGGGACTTGATCACAGATACGCAGTATTTT.

In this sample, this clone turned up once. The chain carries TRBV5-1 and TRBJ2-5; TRBD1 matches at 7 bases. J was trimmed by 0 bases and V by 3 bases; bases with no gene match: 14. The CDR3 has 18 residues. Germline V lookup: CDR1 SGHRS, CDR2 YFSETQ. The CDR3 coding sequence is TGCGCCAGCAGCTACCGGTTGGGACAGCCGTCCTACCAAGAGACCCAGTACTTC. Translating it yields CASSYRLGQPSYQETQYF.

The chain has TRBV4-1 and TRBJ2-1, with TRBD1 identical over 8 bases. Germline V gene sequence: CDR1 MGHRA, CDR2 YSYEKL. CDR3 size: 16 residues. Trimming cost V 5 bases and J 4 bases; bases outside gene matches: 10. The DNA of the CDR3 is TGCGCCAGCAGCTTAACCCCAGGGGGCCTGTACAATGAGCAGTTCTTC. Translated, it gives CASSLTPGGLYNEQFF.